The rows below give T cell receptor beta chains drawn from one sample of a study of cytomegalovirus exposure and HLA in healthy donors. The method was immunoSEQ multiplex PCR; TCRdb's version includes in-frame clones alone and lacks a portion of them. The sample holds more than 100,000 clones. The sequenced sample was PBMCs. These receptor sequences come from a man aged 35-49 years in good health and CMV-seronegative. CDR3s include the opening cysteine and the closing phenylalanine or tryptophan. A D gene is named only where the DNA matches it firmly.

j_gene: TRBJ1-4; d_gene: NA; v_gene: TRBV28; CDR3aa: CASSLTAGGTEKLFF; CDR3nt: TGTGCCAGCAGCCTCACGGCGGGGGGGACTGAAAAACTGTTTTTT
j_gene: TRBJ2-7; d_gene: TRBD1; v_gene: TRBV7-6; CDR3aa: CASSLGQGADEQYF; CDR3nt: TGTGCCAGCAGCTTAGGTCAGGGGGCTGACGAGCAGTACTTC
j_gene: TRBJ1-1; d_gene: NA; v_gene: TRBV19; CDR3aa: CASGLSETEAFF; CDR3nt: TGTGCCAGTGGGCTCTCAGAGACTGAAGCTTTCTTT
j_gene: TRBJ1-1; d_gene: NA; v_gene: TRBV18; CDR3aa: CASSPGGNTEAFF; CDR3nt: TGTGCCAGCTCACCCGGAGGGAACACTGAAGCTTTCTTT
j_gene: TRBJ1-5; d_gene: TRBD1; v_gene: TRBV7-8; CDR3aa: CASRPGTANQPQHF; CDR3nt: TGTGCCAGCAGACCCGGGACAGCCAATCAGCCCCAGCATTTT
j_gene: TRBJ2-7; d_gene: TRBD1; v_gene: TRBV2; CDR3aa: CASSRDSSYEQYF; CDR3nt: TGTGCCAGCAGTAGGGACAGCTCCTACGAGCAGTACTTC
j_gene: TRBJ2-3; d_gene: TRBD2; v_gene: TRBV7-2; CDR3aa: CASSLERGGLHTQYF; CDR3nt: TGTGCCAGCAGCTTAGAGCGGGGGGGCTTACATACGCAGTATTTT
j_gene: TRBJ2-5; d_gene: TRBD1; v_gene: TRBV2; CDR3aa: CASSMGQEMGQYF; CDR3nt: TGTGCCAGCAGTATGGGACAGGAGATGGGGCAGTACTTC
j_gene: TRBJ2-1; d_gene: NA; v_gene: TRBV5-4; CDR3aa: CASSLQVPRDEQFF; CDR3nt: TGTGCCAGCAGCTTACAGGTTCCTAGGGATGAGCAGTTCTTC
j_gene: TRBJ2-2; d_gene: TRBD2; v_gene: TRBV28; CDR3aa: CASSPGGSGDTGELFF; CDR3nt: TGTGCCAGCAGTCCGGGGGGGTCGGGGGACACCGGGGAGCTGTTTTTT
j_gene: TRBJ2-7; d_gene: TRBD1; v_gene: TRBV5-1; CDR3aa: CASSAGTEAYEQYF; CDR3nt: TGCGCCAGCAGCGCCGGGACAGAAGCCTACGAGCAGTACTTC